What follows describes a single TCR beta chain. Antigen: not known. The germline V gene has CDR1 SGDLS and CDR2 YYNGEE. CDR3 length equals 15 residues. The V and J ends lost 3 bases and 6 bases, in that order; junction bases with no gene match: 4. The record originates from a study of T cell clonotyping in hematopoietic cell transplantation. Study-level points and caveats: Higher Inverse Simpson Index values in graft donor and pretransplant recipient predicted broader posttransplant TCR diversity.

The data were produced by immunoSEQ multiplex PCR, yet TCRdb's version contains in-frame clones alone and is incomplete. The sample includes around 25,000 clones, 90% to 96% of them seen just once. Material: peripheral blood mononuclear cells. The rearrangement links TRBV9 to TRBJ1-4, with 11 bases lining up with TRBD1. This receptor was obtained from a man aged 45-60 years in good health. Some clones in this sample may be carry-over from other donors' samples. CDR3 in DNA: TGTGCCAGCAGCGCGGGACAGGGGGAGGATGAAAAACTGTTTTTT. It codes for CASSAGQGEDEKLFF. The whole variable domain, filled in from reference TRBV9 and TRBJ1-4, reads DSGVTQTPKHLITATGQRVTLRCSPRSGDLSVYWYQQSLDQGLQFLIQYYNGEERAKGNILERFSAQQFPDLHSELNLSSLELGDSALYFCASSAGQGEDEKLFFGSGTQLSVL.